Presented here are 7 T cell receptor beta chains from one specimen sequenced in a study of T-cell reconstitution after alpha-beta-depleted transplantation in children. A TCRbeta library incorporating unique molecular identifiers was prepared. Via MiXCR, TCRdb re-called the PCR reads, giving one row per CDR3 protein. The sample shows roughly 90,000 distinct CDR3 sequences, 9% to 15% of them seen only once. Specimen: PBMCs from the stem cell graft donor, collected from the stem cell graft. The receptors were gathered from a human donor who donated a stem cell graft to a child with inherited bone marrow failure.

This clonotype was counted ten times or more. The rearrangement joins TRBV7-2 to TRBJ2-3; D is ambiguous. The CDR3 extends over 12 amino acids. The V and J ends lost 6 bases and 4 bases respectively, with 8 bases between them. CDR1 is SGHTA, CDR2 FQGNSA, per germline. CDR3: CASSFFPDTQYF. As DNA, the CDR3 is TGTGCCAGCAGTTTCTTTCCAGATACGCAGTATTTT.

This clonotype qualifies as medium-sized (0.01 to 0.1%). The chain is built from TRBV5-4 and TRBJ1-1, with a tentative D call TRBD1 (6 bases). V was shortened by 3 bases and J by 1 base, with 7 bases between the two germline ends. CDR1 is SGHNT and CDR2 is YYREEE in the germline V gene (reference sequence). This CDR3 has 13 residues. The CDR3 bases are TGTGCCAGCAGCTGGACAGCGAACACTGAAGCTTTCTTT. Its protein product is CASSWTANTEAFF.

This clonotype occurred many times. J is TRBJ2-1 and V is TRBV27; tentatively, D is TRBD1 or TRBD2 (5 bases each). The CDR3 contains 13 residues. Germline lookup yields CDR1 MNHEY and CDR2 SMNVEV (reference sequence). V was trimmed by 2 bases and J by 8 bases, leaving 10 bases between them. The CDR3, as DNA: TGTGCCAGCAGTTTAATCTTGGGGGATGAGCAGTTCTTC. As protein: CASSLILGDEQFF.

This clonotype was counted at least ten times. This chain links TRBV20-1 with TRBJ2-7; no firm D call. V was cut by 6 bases and J by 6 bases, with 12 bases left in between. Germline CDR1 and CDR2: DFQATT and SNEGSKA (reference sequence). The CDR3 totals 11 residues. The CDR3 loop reads CSAQTKGEQYF. The CDR3 DNA reads as TGCAGTGCCCAGACAAAAGGCGAGCAGTACTTC.

This clonotype was found many times. Sequence at one end of the junction differs from germline and may be a read error. The chain combines TRBV7-9 with TRBJ2-1; 11 bases are shared with TRBD2. The germline V gene has CDR1 SEHNR and CDR2 FQNEAQ (reference sequence). The CDR3 extends over 16 amino acids. The CDR3 protein is CASSFGSLAGGPILCF. The CDR3 DNA follows: TGTGCCAGCAGCTTTGGTTCCCTAGCGGGGGGCCCCATTTTATGCTTC.

The rearrangement links TRBV28 to TRBJ1-2, with 10 bases fitting TRBD1. J was trimmed by 6 bases and V by 8 bases; bases with no gene match: 6. This CDR3 spans 13 amino acids. Germline-derived CDR1 and CDR2 are MDHEN and SYDVKM. CDR3 in DNA: TGTGCCAGCGGGGCCGGGACAGGGGATGGCTACACCTTC. Translation: CASGAGTGDGYTF.

This clonotype was picked up many times. V usage is TRBV4-3 and J usage is TRBJ2-5; 7 bases agree with TRBD2. Trimming removed 1 base from V and 4 bases from J; junction bases left unmatched: 6. The CDR3 loop spans 15 amino acids. CDR1 is LGHNA and CDR2 is YSLEER in the germline V gene. The CDR3 reads CASSQVGGEVETQYF. The CDR3 DNA reads as TGCGCCAGCAGCCAAGTTGGGGGGGAAGTAGAGACCCAGTACTTC.